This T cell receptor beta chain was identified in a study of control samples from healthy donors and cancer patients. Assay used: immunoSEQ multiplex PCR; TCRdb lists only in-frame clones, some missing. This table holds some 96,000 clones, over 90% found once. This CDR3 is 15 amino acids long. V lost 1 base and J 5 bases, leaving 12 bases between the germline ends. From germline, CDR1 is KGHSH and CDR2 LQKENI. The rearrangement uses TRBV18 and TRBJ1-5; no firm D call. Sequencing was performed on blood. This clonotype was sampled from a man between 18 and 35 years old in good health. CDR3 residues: CASSPQTSGDQPQHF. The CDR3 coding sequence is TGTGCCAGCTCACCACAGACCTCCGGGGATCAGCCCCAGCATTTT.